A single sample gave rise to the 3 T cell receptor beta chains below, sequenced in a study of vaccination effects on CD4 cells after COVID-19. The antigens for these receptors are not known. Prior to sequencing, the ViraFEST assay stimulated PBMC with viral peptide pools, which expanded the antigen-specific CD4+ T cells. It was after approximately 10 days of culture that CD4+ T cells were isolated. Either the mRNA-1273 or the BNT162b2 vaccine was given to participants as two doses. The repertoire was sequenced with immunoSEQ multiplex PCR; TCRdb's copy has only in-frame clones and lacks some. The table shows tens of thousands of clones, with under 80% occurring only once. Sequenced here: CD4+ T cells from PBMCs cultured with HCoV-OC43 spike peptides, sampled after COVID-19 vaccination. Subset noted: HCoV-OC43 spike overlapping peptide pool stimulation. The receptors were sampled from a human donor who received a COVID-19 vaccine.

The rearrangement uses TRBV11-2 and TRBJ1-5; no clear D. There are 15 residues in the CDR3. Germline assignment: CDR1 SGHAT and CDR2 FQNNGV. Trimming left V 5 bases short and J 7 bases short, with 18 bases between. The CDR3 DNA reads TGTGCCAGCAGCGCGGCGGGGTATTTGGGGCAGCCCCAGCATTTT. This encodes CASSAAGYLGQPQHF.

This chain uses TRBV7-2 with TRBJ2-2; D ambiguous. The CDR3 spans 13 residues. Germline V gene sequence: CDR1 SGHTA, CDR2 FQGNSA. Trimming left V 8 bases short and J 5 bases short, with 12 bases between. CDR3 residues: CASSPPETGELFF. CDR3 nucleotides: TGTGCCAGCTCGCCACCCGAGACCGGGGAGCTGTTTTTT.

J is TRBJ2-3 and V is TRBV24-1; 8 bases align to TRBD2. V shed 9 bases, J shed 1 base, and the junction held 8 bases outside the gene matches. There are 15 residues in the CDR3. Looked up from germline, CDR1 is KGHDR and CDR2 is SFDVKD. The CDR3 reads CATSNGAGGTDTQYF. CDR3 in DNA: TGTGCCACCTCAAACGGAGCGGGAGGCACAGATACGCAGTATTTT.